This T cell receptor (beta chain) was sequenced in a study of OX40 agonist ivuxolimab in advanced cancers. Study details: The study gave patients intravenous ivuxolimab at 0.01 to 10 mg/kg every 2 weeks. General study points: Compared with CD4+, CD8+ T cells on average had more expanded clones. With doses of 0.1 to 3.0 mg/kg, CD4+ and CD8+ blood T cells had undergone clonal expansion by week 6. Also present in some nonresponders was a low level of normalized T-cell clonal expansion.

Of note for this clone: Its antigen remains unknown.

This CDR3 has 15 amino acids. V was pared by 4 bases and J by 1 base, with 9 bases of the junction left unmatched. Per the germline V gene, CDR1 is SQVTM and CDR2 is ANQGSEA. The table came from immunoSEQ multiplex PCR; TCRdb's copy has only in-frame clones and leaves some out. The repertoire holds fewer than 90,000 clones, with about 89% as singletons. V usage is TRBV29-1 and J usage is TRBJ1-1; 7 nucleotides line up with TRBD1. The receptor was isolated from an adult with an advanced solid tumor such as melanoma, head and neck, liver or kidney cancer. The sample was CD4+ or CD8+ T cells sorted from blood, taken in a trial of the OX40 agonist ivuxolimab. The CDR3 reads CSVVGDRVSNTEAFF. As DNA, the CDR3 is TGCAGCGTTGTTGGGGACAGAGTTTCGAACACTGAAGCTTTCTTT.